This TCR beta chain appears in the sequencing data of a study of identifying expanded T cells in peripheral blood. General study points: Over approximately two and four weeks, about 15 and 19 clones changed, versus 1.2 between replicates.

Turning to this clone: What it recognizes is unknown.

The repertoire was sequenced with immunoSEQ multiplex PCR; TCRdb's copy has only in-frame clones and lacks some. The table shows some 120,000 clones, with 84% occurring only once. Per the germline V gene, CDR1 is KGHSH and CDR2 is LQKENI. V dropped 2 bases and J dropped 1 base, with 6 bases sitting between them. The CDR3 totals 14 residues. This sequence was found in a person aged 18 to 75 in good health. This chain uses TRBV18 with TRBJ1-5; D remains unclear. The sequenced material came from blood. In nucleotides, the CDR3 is TGTGCCAGCTCACCAGGTTTCAGCAATCAGCCCCAGCATTTT. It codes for CASSPGFSNQPQHF.